The rows below give T cell receptor beta chains drawn from one sample of a study of blood T cell repertoires in COVID-19. Sequencing used immunoSEQ multiplex PCR; TCRdb keeps in-frame clones, though not all of them. There are roughly 230,000 clones in the sample; more than 65% occur only once, and about 8% lies in the top ten. The sequencing sample was made of peripheral blood. These TCRs come from a woman older than 75 with acute or convalescent COVID-19. The CDR3 runs from the conserved cysteine through the conserved F or W. A D gene is named only where the DNA matches it firmly. Clone size is stated in some rows and not others, as once, few, many or a class when expanded.

j_call | v_call | d_call | clone_size | cdr3_aa | cdr3_nt
TRBJ2-2 | TRBV30 | TRBD1 | NA | CAWRARGQYTGELFF | TGTGCCTGGAGGGCCAGGGGGCAGTACACCGGGGAGCTGTTTTTT
TRBJ2-1 | TRBV6-5 | NA | NA | CASSLIQQVNEQFF | TGTGCCAGCAGCCTAATTCAACAGGTGAATGAGCAGTTCTTC
TRBJ2-5 | TRBV6-5 | TRBD1 | NA | CASVTGGYQETQYF | TGTGCCAGCGTCACAGGGGGCTACCAAGAGACCCAGTACTTC
TRBJ2-2 | TRBV6-2/TRBV6-3 | NA | NA | CASSWHNTGELFF | TGTGCCAGCAGTTGGCACAACACCGGGGAGCTGTTTTTT
TRBJ2-1 | TRBV7-3 | TRBD2 | NA | CASSRGSAGESGNEQFF | TGTGCCAGCAGCCGAGGGTCAGCGGGGGAGAGTGGCAATGAGCAGTTCTTC
TRBJ1-2 | TRBV5-6 | NA | NA | CASILTGSNYGYTF | TGTGCCAGCATTCTGACGGGTTCTAACTATGGCTACACCTTC
TRBJ1-2 | TRBV5-1 | TRBD1 | few | CASSAGTGVNGYTF | TGCGCCAGCAGCGCCGGGACAGGGGTAAATGGCTACACCTTC
TRBJ1-1 | TRBV5-4 | TRBD1 | NA | CASSQGLRTGRDTEAFF | TGTGCCAGCAGCCAGGGCCTGCGGACAGGGAGGGACACTGAAGCTTTCTTT
TRBJ2-7 | TRBV5-4 | TRBD1 | NA | CASSTGPRTGSSYEQYF | TGTGCCAGCAGCACTGGTCCAAGGACAGGGAGTTCCTACGAGCAGTACTTC
TRBJ2-1 | TRBV12-5 | TRBD2 | NA | CASGSSPSSGGSYNEQFF | TGTGCTAGTGGTTCCTCCCCCTCTAGCGGGGGGTCCTACAATGAGCAGTTCTTC
TRBJ2-5 | TRBV11-2 | NA | NA | CASSGQSGGVTQYF | TGTGCCAGCAGCGGACAGTCCGGTGGGGTGACCCAGTACTTC
TRBJ1-4 | TRBV14 | NA | NA | CASSQVGEKLFF | TGTGCCAGCAGCCAAGTCGGTGAAAAACTGTTTTTT
TRBJ2-7 | TRBV27 | TRBD2 | NA | CASSLGREAFREQYF | TGTGCCAGCAGTTTGGGGCGGGAGGCCTTCCGCGAGCAGTACTTC
TRBJ2-7 | TRBV10-3 | NA | NA | CAIRAGPEGYEQYF | TGTGCCATCAGGGCAGGGCCAGAAGGATACGAGCAGTACTTC
TRBJ2-7 | TRBV10-2 | NA | NA | CASSEMRGSYEQYF | TGCGCCAGCAGTGAGATGCGGGGATCCTACGAGCAGTACTTC
TRBJ1-1 | TRBV19 | TRBD1 | NA | CASSDTGDTEAFF | TGTGCCAGTAGTGATACAGGGGACACTGAAGCTTTCTTT
TRBJ2-2 | TRBV7-2 | TRBD1 | NA | CASSLGGGANTGELFF | TGTGCCAGCAGCTTAGGAGGGGGCGCAAACACCGGGGAGCTGTTTTTT
TRBJ1-6 | TRBV11-1 | NA | NA | CASSKTVTYNSPLHF | TGTGCCAGCAGCAAGACAGTAACCTATAATTCACCCCTCCACTTT
TRBJ2-2 | TRBV9 | TRBD1 | NA | CASSGFLTGGFTGELFF | TGTGCCAGCAGCGGATTCTTGACAGGGGGCTTCACCGGGGAGCTGTTTTTT
TRBJ1-1 | TRBV5-6 | TRBD1 | NA | CASSPQGGYMNTEAFF | TGTGCCAGCAGCCCCCAGGGGGGTTACATGAACACTGAAGCTTTCTTT
TRBJ2-7 | TRBV6-5 | TRBD1 | NA | CASSTGTGPYEQYF | TGTGCCAGCAGCACCGGGACAGGACCCTACGAGCAGTACTTC
TRBJ2-5 | TRBV19 | TRBD1 | NA | CASTPRTGSRTTQYF | TGTGCCAGTACCCCCCGGACAGGGAGTAGAACGACCCAGTACTTC
TRBJ2-2 | TRBV14 | TRBD1 | NA | CASSLIRGPANTGELFF | TGTGCCAGCAGCCTTATTAGGGGGCCCGCGAACACCGGGGAGCTGTTTTTT
TRBJ1-1 | TRBV6-5 | NA | NA | CASSYSLGAGAFF | TGTGCCAGCAGTTACAGTTTGGGGGCCGGAGCTTTCTTT
TRBJ2-1 | TRBV5-1 | TRBD2 | NA | CASSRGLLGVMDEQFF | TGCGCCAGCAGCAGGGGACTACTAGGGGTCATGGATGAGCAGTTCTTC